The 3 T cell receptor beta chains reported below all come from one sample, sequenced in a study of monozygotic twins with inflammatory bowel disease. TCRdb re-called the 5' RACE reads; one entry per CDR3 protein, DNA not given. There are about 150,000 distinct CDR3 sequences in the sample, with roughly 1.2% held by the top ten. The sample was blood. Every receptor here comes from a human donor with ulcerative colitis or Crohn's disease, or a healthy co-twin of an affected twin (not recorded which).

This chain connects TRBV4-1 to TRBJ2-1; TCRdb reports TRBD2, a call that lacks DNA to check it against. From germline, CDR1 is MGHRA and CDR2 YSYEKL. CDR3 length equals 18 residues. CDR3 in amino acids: CASSPIQGRQGPYNEQFF.

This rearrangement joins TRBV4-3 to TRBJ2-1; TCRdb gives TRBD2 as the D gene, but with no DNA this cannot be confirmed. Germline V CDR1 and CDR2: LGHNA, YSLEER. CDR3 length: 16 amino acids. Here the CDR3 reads CASSQELAGAYNEQFF.

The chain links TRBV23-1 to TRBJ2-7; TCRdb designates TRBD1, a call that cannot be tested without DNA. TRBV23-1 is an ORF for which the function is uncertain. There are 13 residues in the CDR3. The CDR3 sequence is CASSQSDRVEQYF.